This paragraph reports one TCR beta chain. This clonotype was counted between two and nine times. No cognate antigen has been identified for it. No much larger clonotype is one base removed from it; base qualities were not supplied. This record belongs to a study of type 1 regulatory T cells (dated by TCRdb to the early 2020s). In the study overall: The study characterized an in vitro protocol that generated a Tr1-enriched, alloantigen-specific CD4 T cell product named T-allo10. T-allo10 was being tested clinically in patients with hematological malignancies who were undergoing allogeneic hematopoietic stem cell transplantation.

Data came from an Illumina MiSeq. TCRdb ran its own pipeline on the public reads, namely fastp trimming at Q25 and MiXCR clone calling, and kept in-frame beta chains. Each CDR3 protein appears once, grouped with its most common genes and DNA. The sample yields approximately 100,000 distinct CDR3 sequences; about 28% were counted once. The top ten clonotypes cover less than 2.5% of the sample. V loses 4 bases of germline sequence and J loses 3 bases, and the interval between the two ends is 13 bases. In the germline V gene, CDR1 corresponds to SGDLS and CDR2 to YYNGEE. The CDR3, from cysteine to phenylalanine, totals 15 residues. The CDR3 DNA has 45 bases and is translated from base 1.

The sample comprised CD4+ T cells, either the whole sample or a sorted fraction (not recorded which). This sequence was found in a human donor in good health. Rearrangement joined TRBV9 to TRBJ2-2; no D gene is confidently identified. The DNA is TGTGCCAGCAGCCCCGACCCAAGGCACACCGGGGAGCTGTTTTTT. Protein translation: CASSPDPRHTGELFF.